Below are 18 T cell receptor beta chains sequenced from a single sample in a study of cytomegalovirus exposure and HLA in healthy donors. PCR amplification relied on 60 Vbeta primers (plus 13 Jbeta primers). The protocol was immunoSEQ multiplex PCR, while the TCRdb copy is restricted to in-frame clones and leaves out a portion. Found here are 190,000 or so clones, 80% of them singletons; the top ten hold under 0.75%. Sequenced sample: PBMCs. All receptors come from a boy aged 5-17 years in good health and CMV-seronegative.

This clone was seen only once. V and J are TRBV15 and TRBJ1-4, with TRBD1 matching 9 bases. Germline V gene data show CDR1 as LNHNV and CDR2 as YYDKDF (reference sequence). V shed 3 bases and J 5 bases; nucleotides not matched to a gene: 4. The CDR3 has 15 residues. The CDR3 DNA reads TGTGCCACCAGCAGGGACAGGGGCGCAAATGAAAAACTGTTTTTT. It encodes CATSRDRGANEKLFF.

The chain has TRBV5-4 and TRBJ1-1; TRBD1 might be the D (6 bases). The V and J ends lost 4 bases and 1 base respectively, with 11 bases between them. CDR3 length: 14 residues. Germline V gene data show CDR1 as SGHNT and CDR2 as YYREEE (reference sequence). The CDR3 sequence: CASSPTGSNTEAFF. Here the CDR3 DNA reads TGTGCCAGCAGCCCGACAGGTTCGAACACTGAAGCTTTCTTT.

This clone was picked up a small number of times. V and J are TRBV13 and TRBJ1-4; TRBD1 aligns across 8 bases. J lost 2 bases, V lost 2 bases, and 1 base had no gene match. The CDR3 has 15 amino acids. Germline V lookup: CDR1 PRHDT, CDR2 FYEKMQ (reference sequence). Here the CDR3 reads CASSLQGATNEKLFF. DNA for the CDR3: TGTGCCAGCAGCTTACAGGGGGCGACTAATGAAAAACTGTTTTTT.

CDR3 amino acids: CASSLPSGVAGYTF. The CDR3 DNA reads TGTGCCAGCAGCTTACCATCAGGGGTCGCTGGCTACACCTTC. This chain uses TRBV7-9 with TRBJ1-2; weak D call: TRBD1 (6 bases). This CDR3 has 14 residues. The ends were cut back, 2 bases at V and 7 bases at J, with 14 bases in the middle. The V gene's germline CDR1 is SEHNR and CDR2 FQNEAQ (reference sequence).

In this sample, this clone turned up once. The CDR3 DNA reads TGTGCCAGCAGCTTAGGGAGTAGCCTAAGCACAGATACGCAGTATTTT. This translates into CASSLGSSLSTDTQYF. The chain couples TRBV11-3 to TRBJ2-3; no clear D gene. Deletions cut 1 base from V and 0 bases from J, with 11 bases between. The CDR3 extends over 16 amino acids. Germline V lookup: CDR1 SGHNT, CDR2 YENEEA. Complete variable domain (other parts from reference TRBV11-3 and TRBJ2-3): EAGVVQSPRYKIIEKKQPVAFWCNPISGHNTLYWYLQNLGQGPELLIRYENEEAVDDSQLPKDRFSAERLKGVDSTLKIQPAELGDSAVYLCASSLGSSLSTDTQYFGPGTRLTVL.

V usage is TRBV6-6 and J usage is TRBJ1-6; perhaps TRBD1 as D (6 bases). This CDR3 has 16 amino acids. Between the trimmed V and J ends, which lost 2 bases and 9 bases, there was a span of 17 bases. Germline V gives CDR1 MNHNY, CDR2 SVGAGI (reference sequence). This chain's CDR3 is CASSYPPGGEGSPLHF. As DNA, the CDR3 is TGTGCCAGCAGTTACCCTCCGGGGGGCGAGGGTTCACCCCTCCACTTT.

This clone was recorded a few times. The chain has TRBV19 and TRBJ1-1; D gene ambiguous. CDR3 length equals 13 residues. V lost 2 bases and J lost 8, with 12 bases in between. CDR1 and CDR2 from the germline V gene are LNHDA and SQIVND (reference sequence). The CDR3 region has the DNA TGTGCCAGTAGTATAAGGACTCCCGGGGAAGCTTTCTTT. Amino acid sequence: CASSIRTPGEAFF.

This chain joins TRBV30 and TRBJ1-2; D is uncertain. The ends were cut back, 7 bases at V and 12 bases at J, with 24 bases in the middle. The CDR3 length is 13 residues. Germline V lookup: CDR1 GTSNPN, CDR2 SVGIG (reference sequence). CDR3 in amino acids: CAFSRAKQSGNTF. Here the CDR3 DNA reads TGTGCCTTCTCCCGGGCCAAACAAAGCGGGAACACCTTC. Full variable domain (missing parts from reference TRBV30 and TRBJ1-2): SQTIHQWPATLVQPVGSPLSLECTVEGTSNPNLYWYRQAAGRGLQLLFYSVGIGQISSEVPQNLSASRPQDRQFILSSKKLLLSDSGFYLCAFSRAKQSGNTFGSGTRLTVV.

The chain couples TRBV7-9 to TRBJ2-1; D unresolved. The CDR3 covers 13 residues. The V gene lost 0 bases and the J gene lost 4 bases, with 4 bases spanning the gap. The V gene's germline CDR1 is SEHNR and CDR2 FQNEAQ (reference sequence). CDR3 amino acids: CASSLALYNEQFF. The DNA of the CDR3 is TGTGCCAGCAGCTTAGCCCTATACAATGAGCAGTTCTTC.

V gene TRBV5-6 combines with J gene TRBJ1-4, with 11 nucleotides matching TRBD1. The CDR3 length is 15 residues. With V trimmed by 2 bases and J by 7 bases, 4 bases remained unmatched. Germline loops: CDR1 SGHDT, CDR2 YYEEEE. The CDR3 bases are TGTGCCAGCAGCTTATCCGGGACAGGGGGTGAAAAACTGTTTTTT. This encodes CASSLSGTGGEKLFF.

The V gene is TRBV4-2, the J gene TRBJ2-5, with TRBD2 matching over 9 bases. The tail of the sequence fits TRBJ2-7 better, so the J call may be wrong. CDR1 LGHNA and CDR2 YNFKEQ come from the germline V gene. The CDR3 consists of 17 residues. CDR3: CASSQPNLRTAGGEQYF. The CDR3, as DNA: TGTGCCAGCAGCCAACCAAACCTAAGGACAGCGGGGGGCGAGCAGTACTTC.

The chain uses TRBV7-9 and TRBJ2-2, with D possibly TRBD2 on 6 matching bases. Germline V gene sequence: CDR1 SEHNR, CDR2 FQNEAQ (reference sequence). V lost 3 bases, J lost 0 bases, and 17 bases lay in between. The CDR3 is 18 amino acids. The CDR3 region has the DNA TGTGCCAGCAGCTTCCCTAGCTCGGGACTCCCGAACACCGGGGAGCTGTTTTTT. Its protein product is CASSFPSSGLPNTGELFF.

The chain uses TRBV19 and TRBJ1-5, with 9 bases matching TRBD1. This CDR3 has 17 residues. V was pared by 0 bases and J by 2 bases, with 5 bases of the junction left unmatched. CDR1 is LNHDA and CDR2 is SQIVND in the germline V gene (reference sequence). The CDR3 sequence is CASSIDRTGGGNQPQHF. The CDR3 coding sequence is TGTGCCAGTAGTATAGATCGCACAGGGGGCGGCAATCAGCCCCAGCATTTT.

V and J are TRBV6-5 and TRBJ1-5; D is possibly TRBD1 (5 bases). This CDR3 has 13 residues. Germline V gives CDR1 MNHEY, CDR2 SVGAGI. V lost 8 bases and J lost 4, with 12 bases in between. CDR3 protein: CASRRGWNQPQHF. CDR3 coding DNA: TGTGCCAGCCGAAGGGGTTGGAATCAGCCCCAGCATTTT.

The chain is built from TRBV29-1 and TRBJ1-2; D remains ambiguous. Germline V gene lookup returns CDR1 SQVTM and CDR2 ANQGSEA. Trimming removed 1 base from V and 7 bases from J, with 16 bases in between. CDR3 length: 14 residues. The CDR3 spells CSVEGAPLSPGYTF. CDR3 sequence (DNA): TGCAGCGTTGAAGGGGCACCCCTTAGTCCTGGCTACACCTTC. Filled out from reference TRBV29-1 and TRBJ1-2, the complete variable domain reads SAVISQKPSRDICQRGTSLTIQCQVDSQVTMMFWYRQQPGQSLTLIATANQGSEATYESGFVIDKFPISRPNLTFSTLTVSNMSPEDSSIYLCSVEGAPLSPGYTFGSGTRLTVV.

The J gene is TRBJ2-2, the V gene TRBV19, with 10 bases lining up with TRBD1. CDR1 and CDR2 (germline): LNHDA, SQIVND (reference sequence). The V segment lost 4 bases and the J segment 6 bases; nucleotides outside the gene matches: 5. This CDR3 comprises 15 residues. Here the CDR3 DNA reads TGTGCCAGTAGTACAGGGACAGGGGTGGCCGGGGAGCTGTTTTTT. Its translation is CASSTGTGVAGELFF. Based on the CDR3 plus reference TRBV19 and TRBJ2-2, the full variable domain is DGGITQSPKYLFRKEGQNVTLSCEQNLNHDAMYWYRQDPGQGLRLIYYSQIVNDFQKGDIAEGYSVSREKKESFPLTVTSAQKNPTAFYLCASSTGTGVAGELFFGEGSRLTVL.

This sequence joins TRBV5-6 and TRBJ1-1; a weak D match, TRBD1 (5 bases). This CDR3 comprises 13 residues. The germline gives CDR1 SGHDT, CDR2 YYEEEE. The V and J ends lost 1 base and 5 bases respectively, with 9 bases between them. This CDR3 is CASSLPGRTEAFF. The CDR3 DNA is TGTGCCAGCAGCTTGCCAGGGCGGACTGAAGCTTTCTTT.

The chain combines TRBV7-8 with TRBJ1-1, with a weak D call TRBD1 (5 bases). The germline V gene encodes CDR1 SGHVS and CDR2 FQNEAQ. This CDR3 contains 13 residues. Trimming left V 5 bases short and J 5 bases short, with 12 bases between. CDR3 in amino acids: CASSLRVLTEAFF. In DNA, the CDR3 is TGTGCCAGCAGCCTCAGGGTGTTGACTGAAGCTTTCTTT. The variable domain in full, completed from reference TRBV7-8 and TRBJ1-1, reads GAGVSQSPRYKVAKRGQDVALRCDPISGHVSLFWYQQALGQGPEFLTYFQNEAQLDKSGLPSDRFFAERPEGSVSTLKIQRTQQEDSAVYLCASSLRVLTEAFFGQGTRLTVV.